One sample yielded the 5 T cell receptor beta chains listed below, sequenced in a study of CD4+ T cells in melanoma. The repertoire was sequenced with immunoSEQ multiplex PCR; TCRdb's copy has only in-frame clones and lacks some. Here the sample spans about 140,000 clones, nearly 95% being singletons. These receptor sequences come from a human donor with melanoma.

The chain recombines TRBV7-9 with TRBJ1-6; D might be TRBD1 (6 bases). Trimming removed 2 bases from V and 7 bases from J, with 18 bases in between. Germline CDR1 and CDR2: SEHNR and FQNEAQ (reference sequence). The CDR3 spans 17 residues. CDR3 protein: CASSLLSLEGENSPLHF. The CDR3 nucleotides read TGTGCCAGCAGCTTACTATCCCTGGAGGGGGAAAATTCACCCCTCCACTTT. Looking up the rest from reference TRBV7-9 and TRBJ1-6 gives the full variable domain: DTGVSQNPRHKITKRGQNVTFRCDPISEHNRLYWYRQTLGQGPEFLTYFQNEAQLEKSRLLSDRFSAERPKGSFSTLEIQRTEQGDSAMYLCASSLLSLEGENSPLHFGNGTRLTVT.

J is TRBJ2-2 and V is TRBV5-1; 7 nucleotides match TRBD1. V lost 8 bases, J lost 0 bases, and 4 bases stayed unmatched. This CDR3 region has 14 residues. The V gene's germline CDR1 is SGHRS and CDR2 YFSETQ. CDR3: CASSTGPNTGELFF. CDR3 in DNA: TGCGCCAGTTCGACAGGGCCGAACACCGGGGAGCTGTTTTTT.

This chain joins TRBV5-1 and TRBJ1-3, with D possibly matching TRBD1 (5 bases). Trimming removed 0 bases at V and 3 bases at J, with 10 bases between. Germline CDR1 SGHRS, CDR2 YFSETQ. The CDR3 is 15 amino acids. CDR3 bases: TGCGCCAGCAGCTTGGCCGGGGGAAATGGAAACACCATATATTTT. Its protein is CASSLAGGNGNTIYF.

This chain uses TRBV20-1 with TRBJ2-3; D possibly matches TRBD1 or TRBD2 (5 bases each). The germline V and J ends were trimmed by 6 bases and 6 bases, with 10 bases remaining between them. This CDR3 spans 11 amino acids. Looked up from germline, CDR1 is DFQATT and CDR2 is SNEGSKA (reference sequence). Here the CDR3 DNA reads TGCAGTGCGCCCTGGGGGGATACGCAGTATTTT. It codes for CSAPWGDTQYF.

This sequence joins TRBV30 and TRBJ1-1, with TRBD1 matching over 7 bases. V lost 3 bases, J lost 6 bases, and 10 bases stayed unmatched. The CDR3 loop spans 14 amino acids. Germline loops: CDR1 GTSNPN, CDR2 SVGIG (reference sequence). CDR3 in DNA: TGTGCCTGGAGAAGAGGCAGGGGGGGGTCTGAAGCTTTCTTT. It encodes CAWRRGRGGSEAFF.